This T cell receptor (beta chain) was captured in a study of shared clonotypes between healthy human individuals. The CDR3 consists of 16 residues. Germline V CDR1 and CDR2: SGHRS, YFSETQ. The ends were cut back, 2 bases at V and 2 bases at J, with 11 bases in the middle. Assay used: immunoSEQ multiplex PCR; TCRdb lists only in-frame clones, some missing. Of about 2.4 million clones in the sample, around nine tenths were seen once. This chain joins TRBV5-1 and TRBJ1-6; D might be TRBD1 (5 bases). The TCR comes from a man in his late teens or twenties in good health. The sequenced material came from naive CD4+ T cells sorted from blood. As to subset: CD45RA+ positively selected. The CDR3 DNA sequence: TGCGCCAGCAGCTTCGGGGGAGAGACCTATAATTCACCCCTCCACTTT. The encoded protein is CASSFGGETYNSPLHF.